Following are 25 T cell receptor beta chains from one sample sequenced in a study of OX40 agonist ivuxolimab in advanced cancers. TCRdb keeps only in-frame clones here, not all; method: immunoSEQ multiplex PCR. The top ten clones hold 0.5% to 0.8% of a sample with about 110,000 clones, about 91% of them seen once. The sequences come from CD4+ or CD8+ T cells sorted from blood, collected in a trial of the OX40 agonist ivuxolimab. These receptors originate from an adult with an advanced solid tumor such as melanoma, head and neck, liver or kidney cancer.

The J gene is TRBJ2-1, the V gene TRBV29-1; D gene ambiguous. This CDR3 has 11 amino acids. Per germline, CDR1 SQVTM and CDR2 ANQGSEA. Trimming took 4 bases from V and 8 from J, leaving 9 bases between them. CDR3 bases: TGCAGCGTTGTAGGGTTCCATGAGCAGTTCTTC. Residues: CSVVGFHEQFF.

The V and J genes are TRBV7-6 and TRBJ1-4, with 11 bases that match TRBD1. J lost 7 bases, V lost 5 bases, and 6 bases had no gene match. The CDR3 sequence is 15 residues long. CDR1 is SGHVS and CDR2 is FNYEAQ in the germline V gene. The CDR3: CASSQRTGGGEKLFF. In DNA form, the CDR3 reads TGTGCCAGCAGCCAGAGGACAGGGGGCGGTGAAAAACTGTTTTTT.

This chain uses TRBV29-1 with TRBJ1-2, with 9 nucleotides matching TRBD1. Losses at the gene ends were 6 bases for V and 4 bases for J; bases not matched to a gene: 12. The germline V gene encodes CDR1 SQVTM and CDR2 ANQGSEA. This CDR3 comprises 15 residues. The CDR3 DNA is TGCAGCGTCACCTTGGGACAGGGCCCCGGCTATGGCTACACCTTC. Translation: CSVTLGQGPGYGYTF.

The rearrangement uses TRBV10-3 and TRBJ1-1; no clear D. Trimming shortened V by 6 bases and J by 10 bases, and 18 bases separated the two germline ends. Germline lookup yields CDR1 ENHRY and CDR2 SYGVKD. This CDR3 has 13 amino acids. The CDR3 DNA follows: TGTGCCATCAGAACCGATGGGGAGGGCGTAGCTTTCTTT. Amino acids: CAIRTDGEGVAFF.

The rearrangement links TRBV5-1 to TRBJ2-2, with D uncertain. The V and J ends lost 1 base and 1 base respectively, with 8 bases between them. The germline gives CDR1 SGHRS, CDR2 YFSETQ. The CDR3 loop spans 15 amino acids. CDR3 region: CASSLTEMNTGELFF. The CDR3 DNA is TGCGCCAGCAGCTTGACAGAGATGAACACCGGGGAGCTGTTTTTT. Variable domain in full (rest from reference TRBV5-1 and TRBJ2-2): KAGVTQTPRYLIKTRGQQVTLSCSPISGHRSVSWYQQTPGQGLQFLFEYFSETQRNKGNFPGRFSGRQFSNSRSEMNVSTLELGDSALYLCASSLTEMNTGELFFGEGSRLTVL.

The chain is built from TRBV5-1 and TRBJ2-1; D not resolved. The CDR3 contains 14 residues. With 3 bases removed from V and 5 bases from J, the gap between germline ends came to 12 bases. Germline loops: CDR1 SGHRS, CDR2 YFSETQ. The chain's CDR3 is CASSSSYEHNEQFF. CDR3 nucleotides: TGCGCCAGCAGCTCCTCCTACGAGCACAATGAGCAGTTCTTC.

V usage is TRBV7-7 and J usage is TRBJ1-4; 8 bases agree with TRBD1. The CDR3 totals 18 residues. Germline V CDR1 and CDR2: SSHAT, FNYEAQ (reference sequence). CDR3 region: CASAPDRAFLQTNEKLFF. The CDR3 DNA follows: TGTGCTAGCGCACCGGACAGGGCCTTCTTGCAAACTAATGAAAAACTGTTTTTT.

CDR3 in amino acids: CASRAPNYEQYF. In nucleotides, the CDR3 is TGTGCCAGCAGAGCGCCGAACTACGAGCAGTACTTC. The rearrangement joins TRBV6-1 to TRBJ2-7; D not certain. Germline V gene lookup returns CDR1 MNHNS and CDR2 SASEGT. V shed 6 bases and J shed 3 bases, with 9 bases lying between them. The CDR3 runs 12 residues.

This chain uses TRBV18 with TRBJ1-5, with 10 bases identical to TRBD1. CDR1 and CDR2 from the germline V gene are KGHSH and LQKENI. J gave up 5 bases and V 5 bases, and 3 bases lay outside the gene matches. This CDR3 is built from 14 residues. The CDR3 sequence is CASSAGTGDQPQHF. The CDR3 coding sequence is TGTGCCAGCTCAGCCGGGACAGGGGATCAGCCCCAGCATTTT.

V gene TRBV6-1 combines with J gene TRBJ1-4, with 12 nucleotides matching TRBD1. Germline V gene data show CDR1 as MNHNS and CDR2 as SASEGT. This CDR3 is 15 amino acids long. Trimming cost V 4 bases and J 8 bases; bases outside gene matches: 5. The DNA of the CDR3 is TGTGCCAGCAGTGTCACCGGGACAGGGGGCGAAAAACTGTTTTTT. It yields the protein CASSVTGTGGEKLFF.

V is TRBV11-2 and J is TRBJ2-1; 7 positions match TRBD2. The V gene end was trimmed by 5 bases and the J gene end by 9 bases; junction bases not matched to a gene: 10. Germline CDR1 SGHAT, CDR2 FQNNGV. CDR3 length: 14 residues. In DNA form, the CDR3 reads TGTGCCAGCAGCCCCCTGGTTTGGGGGGGTGAGCAGTTCTTC. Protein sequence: CASSPLVWGGEQFF. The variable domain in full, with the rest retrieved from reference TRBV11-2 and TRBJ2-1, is EAGVAQSPRYKIIEKRQSVAFWCNPISGHATLYWYQQILGQGPKLLIQFQNNGVVDDSQLPKDRFSAERLKGVDSTLKIQPAKLEDSAVYLCASSPLVWGGEQFFGPGTRLTVL.

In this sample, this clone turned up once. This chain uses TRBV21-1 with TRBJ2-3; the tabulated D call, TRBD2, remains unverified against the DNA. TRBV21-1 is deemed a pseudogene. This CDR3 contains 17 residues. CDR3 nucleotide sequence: TGTGCCAGCAGCACGCGACTAGCGGGAGGGCGGTCAGATACGCAGTATTTT. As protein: CASSTRLAGGRSDTQYF.

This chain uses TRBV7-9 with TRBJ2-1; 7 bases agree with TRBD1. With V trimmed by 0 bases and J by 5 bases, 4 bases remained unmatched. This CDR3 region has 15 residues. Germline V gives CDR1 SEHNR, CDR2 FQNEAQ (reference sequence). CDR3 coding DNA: TGTGCCAGCAGCTTAGCGCGCACAGGGGACAATGAGCAGTTCTTC. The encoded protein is CASSLARTGDNEQFF.

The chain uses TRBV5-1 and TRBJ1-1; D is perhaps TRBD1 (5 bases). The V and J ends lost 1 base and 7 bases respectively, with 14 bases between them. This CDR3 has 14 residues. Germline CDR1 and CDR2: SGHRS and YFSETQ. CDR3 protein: CASSLLGEPSEAFF. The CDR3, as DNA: TGCGCCAGCAGCTTGTTGGGGGAACCTAGTGAAGCTTTCTTT. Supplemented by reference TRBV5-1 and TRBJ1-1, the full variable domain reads KAGVTQTPRYLIKTRGQQVTLSCSPISGHRSVSWYQQTPGQGLQFLFEYFSETQRNKGNFPGRFSGRQFSNSRSEMNVSTLELGDSALYLCASSLLGEPSEAFFGQGTRLTVV.

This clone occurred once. The CDR3 sequence: CATVAGRTDTQYF. The CDR3 region has the DNA TGTGCCACCGTAGCGGGACGCACAGATACGCAGTATTTT. The J gene is TRBJ2-3, the V gene TRBV6-6; 8 bases line up with TRBD2. V shed 10 bases and J 1 base; nucleotides not matched to a gene: 4. In germline, CDR1 is MNHNY, CDR2 SVGAGI (reference sequence). The CDR3 is 13 residues long.

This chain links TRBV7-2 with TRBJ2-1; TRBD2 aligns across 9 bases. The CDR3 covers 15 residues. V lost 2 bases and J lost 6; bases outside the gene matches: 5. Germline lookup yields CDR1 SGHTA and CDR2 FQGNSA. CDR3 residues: CASSLIAGAFNEQFF. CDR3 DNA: TGTGCCAGCAGCTTAATAGCGGGAGCCTTCAATGAGCAGTTCTTC.

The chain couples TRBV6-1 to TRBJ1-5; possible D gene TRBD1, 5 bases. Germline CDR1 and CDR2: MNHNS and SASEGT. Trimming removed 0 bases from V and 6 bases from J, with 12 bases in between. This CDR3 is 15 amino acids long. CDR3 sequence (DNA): TGTGCCAGCAGTGAAGCTAGGCAGGGTTTTCAGCCCCAGCATTTT. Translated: CASSEARQGFQPQHF.

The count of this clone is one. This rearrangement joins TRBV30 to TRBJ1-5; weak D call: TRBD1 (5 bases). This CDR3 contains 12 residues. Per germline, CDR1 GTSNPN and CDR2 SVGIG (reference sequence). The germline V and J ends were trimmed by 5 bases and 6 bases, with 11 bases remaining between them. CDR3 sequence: CAWAGIGQPQHF. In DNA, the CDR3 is TGTGCCTGGGCAGGGATCGGTCAGCCCCAGCATTTT.

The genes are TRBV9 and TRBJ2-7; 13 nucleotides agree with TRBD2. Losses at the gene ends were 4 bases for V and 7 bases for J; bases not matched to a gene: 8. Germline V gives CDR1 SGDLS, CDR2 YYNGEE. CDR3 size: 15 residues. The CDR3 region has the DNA TGTGCCAGCAGCCCCGTGGGGACTAGCGGGACAGAGCAGTACTTC. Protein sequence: CASSPVGTSGTEQYF.

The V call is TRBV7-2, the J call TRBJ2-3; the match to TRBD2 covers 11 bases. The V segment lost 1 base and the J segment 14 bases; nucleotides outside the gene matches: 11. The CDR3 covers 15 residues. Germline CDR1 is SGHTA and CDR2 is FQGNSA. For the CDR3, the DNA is TGTGCCAGCAGCTTAGTGGGCGCTAGCGGGAGGTTCAGGTATTTT. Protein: CASSLVGASGRFRYF.

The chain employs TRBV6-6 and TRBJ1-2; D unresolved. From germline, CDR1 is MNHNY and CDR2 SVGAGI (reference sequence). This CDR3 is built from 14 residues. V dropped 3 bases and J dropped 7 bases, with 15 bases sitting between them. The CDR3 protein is CASSYNVEHGGYTF. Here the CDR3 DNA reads TGTGCCAGCAGTTATAATGTGGAACATGGTGGCTACACCTTC.

In DNA, the CDR3 is TGTGCCAGCAGCTTGACTCTGAACACTGAAGCTTTCTTT. Its translation is CASSLTLNTEAFF. The chain recombines TRBV5-6 with TRBJ1-1; D uncertain. V was shortened by 1 base and J by 0 bases, with 4 bases between the two germline ends. The CDR3 extends over 13 amino acids. Germline assignment: CDR1 SGHDT and CDR2 YYEEEE.

The CDR3 loop is CASSRDSFSYEQYF. The DNA of the CDR3 is TGTGCCAGCAGTAGGGACAGTTTTTCCTACGAGCAGTACTTC. The chain employs TRBV6-1 and TRBJ2-7; 7 bases line up with TRBD1. CDR3 length: 14 residues. Germline V lookup: CDR1 MNHNS, CDR2 SASEGT. Trimming at V came to 5 bases and at J to 1 base, leaving 5 bases not matched to a gene.

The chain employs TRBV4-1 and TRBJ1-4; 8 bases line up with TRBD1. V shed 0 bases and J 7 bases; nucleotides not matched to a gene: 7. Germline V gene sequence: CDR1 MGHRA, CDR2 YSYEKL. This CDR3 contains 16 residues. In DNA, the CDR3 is TGCGCCAGCAGCCAAGATTACCAGGGGGCGGTTGAAAAACTGTTTTTT. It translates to CASSQDYQGAVEKLFF.

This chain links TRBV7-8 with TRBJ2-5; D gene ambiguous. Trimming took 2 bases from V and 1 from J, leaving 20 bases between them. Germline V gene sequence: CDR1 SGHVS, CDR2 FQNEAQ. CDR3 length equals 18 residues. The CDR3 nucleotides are TGTGCCAGCAGCTTAAAAGGGTACTCGGGCACGAGCCAAGAGACCCAGTACTTC. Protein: CASSLKGYSGTSQETQYF. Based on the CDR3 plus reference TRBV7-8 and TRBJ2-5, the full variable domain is GAGVSQSPRYKVAKRGQDVALRCDPISGHVSLFWYQQALGQGPEFLTYFQNEAQLDKSGLPSDRFFAERPEGSVSTLKIQRTQQEDSAVYLCASSLKGYSGTSQETQYFGPGTRLLVL.